The present TCR beta chain was sequenced within a study of PD-L1 blockade in urothelial cancer. Some clones are missing from TCRdb's copy, which holds only in-frame ones; the method was immunoSEQ multiplex PCR. The sample lists under 90,000 clones, roughly nine tenths occurring once. CDR1 SGHRS and CDR2 YFSETQ come from the germline V gene. The V gene end was trimmed by 4 bases and the J gene end by 6 bases; junction bases not matched to a gene: 11. The CDR3 contains 15 residues. The rearrangement uses TRBV5-1 and TRBJ1-2; 8 positions agree with TRBD1. This sample comprised PBMCs, obtained around atezolizumab (anti-PD-L1) treatment. The sequence was collected from a man aged 55 to 70 with urothelial cancer. CDR3 sequence reads: CASSELVRGRDGYTF. CDR3 nucleotides: TGCGCCAGCAGCGAACTCGTCAGGGGGCGAGATGGCTACACCTTC.